Listed below are T cell receptor beta chains from one sample, sequenced in a study of blood T cells in healthy people across ages. From the 5' RACE reads, TCRdb called clonotypes with MiXCR, one entry per CDR3 protein. The sample lists roughly 730,000 distinct CDR3 sequences; about 61% were seen once. Material: blood. These TCRs come from a man aged 40-49 years in good health. Each CDR3 is given with its conserved first and last residue. Size is stated for part of the rows, as once, few or many counts, or as a class when the clone is expanded.

j_gene: -
v_gene: TRBV29-1
abundance: -
CDR3aa: CSVDIRGRDAEQYF

j_gene: TRBJ2-2
v_gene: TRBV11-2
abundance: -
CDR3aa: CASSNRDRQPWELFF

j_gene: TRBJ2-3
v_gene: TRBV28
abundance: few
CDR3aa: CASSLSMNTQYF

j_gene: TRBJ2-1
v_gene: TRBV6-6
abundance: -
CDR3aa: CASRTAGGKREEQFF

j_gene: TRBJ2-1
v_gene: TRBV29-1
abundance: -
CDR3aa: CSVVVTGYYNEQFF

j_gene: TRBJ1-1
v_gene: TRBV29-1
abundance: -
CDR3aa: CSVVHGTMNTEAFF

j_gene: TRBJ2-7
v_gene: TRBV29-1
abundance: -
CDR3aa: CSVVTVQSSYEQYF

j_gene: TRBJ2-5
v_gene: TRBV12-3/TRBV12-4
abundance: -
CDR3aa: CASSLKSWYQETQYF

j_gene: TRBJ1-1
v_gene: TRBV2
abundance: -
CDR3aa: CASLGGKGNTEAFF

j_gene: TRBJ2-3
v_gene: TRBV9
abundance: many
CDR3aa: CASSVVPNTDTQYF

j_gene: TRBJ1-2
v_gene: TRBV7-2
abundance: -
CDR3aa: CASSSAFFVGRGEGYTF

j_gene: TRBJ2-3
v_gene: TRBV12-3/TRBV12-4
abundance: -
CDR3aa: CASSLGSRDTQYF

j_gene: TRBJ2-3
v_gene: TRBV9
abundance: -
CDR3aa: CASSGRSDTQYF

j_gene: TRBJ2-7
v_gene: TRBV2
abundance: few
CDR3aa: CASSDGASREQYF

j_gene: TRBJ1-2
v_gene: TRBV27
abundance: -
CDR3aa: CASSLGGDGNYGYTF

j_gene: TRBJ2-1
v_gene: TRBV7-6
abundance: -
CDR3aa: CASSSRASGYEQFF

j_gene: TRBJ2-7
v_gene: TRBV12-5
abundance: few
CDR3aa: CASGLAGSDEQYF

j_gene: TRBJ2-6
v_gene: TRBV2
abundance: few
CDR3aa: CASSALNSGANVLTF

j_gene: TRBJ2-1
v_gene: TRBV5-1
abundance: -
CDR3aa: CASSLGLAGIGYDNEQFF

j_gene: TRBJ2-6
v_gene: TRBV6-5
abundance: -
CDR3aa: CASSHRVSGANVLTF

j_gene: TRBJ2-1
v_gene: TRBV12-3/TRBV12-4
abundance: -
CDR3aa: CASSLTSLDEQFF

j_gene: TRBJ2-2
v_gene: TRBV7-3
abundance: -
CDR3aa: CASSYGPSESTGELFF

j_gene: TRBJ1-6
v_gene: TRBV3-1
abundance: -
CDR3aa: CASSHLLEPLHF

j_gene: TRBJ2-5
v_gene: TRBV7-7
abundance: -
CDR3aa: CASSLGAQGQETQYF

j_gene: TRBJ1-2
v_gene: TRBV11-1
abundance: few
CDR3aa: CASSLNGRSGGSYNYGYTF

j_gene: TRBJ2-7
v_gene: TRBV7-2
abundance: few
CDR3aa: CASSPSTASYEQYF

j_gene: TRBJ1-1
v_gene: TRBV7-9
abundance: -
CDR3aa: CASSLDRGRRFNTEAFF

j_gene: TRBJ2-4
v_gene: TRBV7-9
abundance: -
CDR3aa: CASSLAGVGKNIQYF

j_gene: TRBJ2-6
v_gene: TRBV21-1
abundance: -
CDR3aa: CASSPHTTGISGANVLTF

j_gene: TRBJ2-7
v_gene: TRBV20-1
abundance: few
CDR3aa: CSARSPREGVYEQYF

j_gene: TRBJ2-1
v_gene: TRBV28
abundance: -
CDR3aa: CASQGFAYNEQFF

j_gene: TRBJ2-1
v_gene: TRBV5-1
abundance: -
CDR3aa: CASSFVQGQGHNEQFF

j_gene: TRBJ2-1
v_gene: TRBV6-5
abundance: -
CDR3aa: CASSYSGSVRQNERFF

j_gene: TRBJ1-6
v_gene: TRBV12-3/TRBV12-4
abundance: -
CDR3aa: CASFQGGGMKNSPLHF

j_gene: -
v_gene: TRBV10-3
abundance: -
CDR3aa: CAISGRLAGVEQYF

j_gene: TRBJ2-7
v_gene: TRBV4-1
abundance: -
CDR3aa: CASSQAGTGLFEQYF

j_gene: TRBJ2-7
v_gene: TRBV29-1
abundance: once
CDR3aa: CSVFPVKSVYGSYEQYF

j_gene: TRBJ2-7
v_gene: TRBV12-3/TRBV12-4
abundance: -
CDR3aa: CASLAGEFYHEQYF

j_gene: TRBJ2-5
v_gene: TRBV28
abundance: -
CDR3aa: CASSPIQETQYF

j_gene: TRBJ2-6
v_gene: TRBV6-2/TRBV6-3
abundance: -
CDR3aa: CASILAVFSGGANVLTF

j_gene: TRBJ1-4
v_gene: TRBV9
abundance: -
CDR3aa: CAGSGGHFEKLFF

j_gene: TRBJ2-5
v_gene: TRBV29-1
abundance: -
CDR3aa: CSVAMMVGETQYF

j_gene: TRBJ2-2
v_gene: TRBV2
abundance: -
CDR3aa: CASSVQGIDTGELFF

j_gene: TRBJ2-1
v_gene: TRBV12-3/TRBV12-4
abundance: -
CDR3aa: CASSLAGGTSGYNEQFF

j_gene: TRBJ2-2
v_gene: TRBV4-3
abundance: -
CDR3aa: CASSQDLRGAAGELFF

j_gene: TRBJ1-1
v_gene: TRBV27
abundance: few
CDR3aa: CASGNSITEAFF

j_gene: TRBJ2-3
v_gene: TRBV11-3
abundance: -
CDR3aa: CASSPKSDTQYF

j_gene: TRBJ2-1
v_gene: TRBV29-1
abundance: once
CDR3aa: CSVGSGGYNEQFF

j_gene: TRBJ2-1
v_gene: TRBV29-1
abundance: -
CDR3aa: CSVAGSYNEQFF

j_gene: TRBJ2-2
v_gene: TRBV9
abundance: once
CDR3aa: CASSVESGTNFPEELFF